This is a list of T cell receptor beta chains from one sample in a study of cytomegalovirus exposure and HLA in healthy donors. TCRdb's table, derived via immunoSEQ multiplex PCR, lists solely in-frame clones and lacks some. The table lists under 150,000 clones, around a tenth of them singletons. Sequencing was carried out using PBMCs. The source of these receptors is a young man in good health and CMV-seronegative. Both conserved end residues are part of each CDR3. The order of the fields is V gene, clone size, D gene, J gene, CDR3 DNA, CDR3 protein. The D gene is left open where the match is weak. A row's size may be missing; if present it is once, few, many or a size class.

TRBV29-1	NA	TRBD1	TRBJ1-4	TGCAGCGTTGAAGATCAAGAGGGGGCCAATGAAAAACTGTTTTTT	CSVEDQEGANEKLFF
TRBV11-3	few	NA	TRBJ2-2	TGTGCCAGCAGCTACACAGGGACCGGGGAGCTGTTTTTT	CASSYTGTGELFF
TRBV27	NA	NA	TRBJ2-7	TGTGCCAGCAGTCCCTCTTTAGGCAGGGTGGAGTACGAGCAGTACTTC	CASSPSLGRVEYEQYF
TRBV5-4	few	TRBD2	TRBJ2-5	TGTGCCAGCAGCCTATCACTAGCGGGAGGGCTACAAGAGACCCAGTACTTC	CASSLSLAGGLQETQYF
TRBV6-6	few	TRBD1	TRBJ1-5	TGTGCCAGTAGGCTCAGGGGGGAAAACAATCAGCCCCAGCATTTT	CASRLRGENNQPQHF
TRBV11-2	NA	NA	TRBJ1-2	TGTGCCAGCAGCTTAGATCCTGTCGATGGCTACACCTTC	CASSLDPVDGYTF
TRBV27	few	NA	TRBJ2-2	TGTGCCAGCAGTTGGGGCGGTGGTGACACCGGGGAGCTGTTTTTT	CASSWGGGDTGELFF
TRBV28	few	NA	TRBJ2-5	TGTGCCAGCAGTTTGGCCACTCAGGGCGGGACCCAGTACTTC	CASSLATQGGTQYF
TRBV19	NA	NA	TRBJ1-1	TGTGCCAGTAGTTCCCTCGGGGGGTCTGAAGCTTTCTTT	CASSSLGGSEAFF
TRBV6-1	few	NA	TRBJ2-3	TGTGCCAGCAGTGAAGACAGGGTGACGACAGATACGCAGTATTTT	CASSEDRVTTDTQYF
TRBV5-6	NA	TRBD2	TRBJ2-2	TGTGCCAGCAGCTGGGGCCTAGCGGGAATGAACACCGGGGAGCTGCTTTTT	CASSWGLAGMNTGELLF
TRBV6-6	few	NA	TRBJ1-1	TGTGCCAGCAGTTACACACAGGTTGAGAGGACTGAAGCTTTCTTT	CASSYTQVERTEAFF
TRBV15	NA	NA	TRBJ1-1	TGTGCCACCAGCAGAGATGTCGGGGAAGCTTTCTTT	CATSRDVGEAFF
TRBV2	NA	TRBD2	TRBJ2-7	TGTGCCAGCAACTATGCGGGGGGGAACGAGCAGTACTTC	CASNYAGGNEQYF
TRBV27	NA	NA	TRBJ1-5	TGTGCCAGCAGTTTCGAGGGGGTAGGCAATCAGCCCCAGCATTTT	CASSFEGVGNQPQHF
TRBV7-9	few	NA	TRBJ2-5	TGTGCCAGCAGCACAAATCAAGAGACCCAGTACTTC	CASSTNQETQYF
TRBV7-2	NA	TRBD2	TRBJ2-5	TGTGCCAGCAGCATGGGACTAGCGGGGGGGCCAGAGACCCAGTACTTC	CASSMGLAGGPETQYF
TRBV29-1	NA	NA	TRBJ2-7	TGCAGCGCCGGTGCGGGTACACCGAATTACGAGCAGTACTTC	CSAGAGTPNYEQYF
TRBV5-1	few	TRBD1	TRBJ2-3	TGCGCCAGCAGGACGGGACAGGGCACAGATACGCAGTATTTT	CASRTGQGTDTQYF
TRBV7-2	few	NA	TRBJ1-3	TGTGCCAGCAGCCTTAACACACCAAGCTCTGGAAACACCATATATTTT	CASSLNTPSSGNTIYF
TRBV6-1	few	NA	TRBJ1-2	TGTGCCAGCAGTGCCAATCTACAGGGAGTCTATGGCTACACCTTC	CASSANLQGVYGYTF
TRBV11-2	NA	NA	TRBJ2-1	TGTGCCAGCAGCTTAGCTCCCGTGCAGGGTGAGCAGTTCTTC	CASSLAPVQGEQFF
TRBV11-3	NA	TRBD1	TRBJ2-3	TGTGCCAGCAGCTTAGATTGGACAGGGGGATTGGATACGCAGTATTTT	CASSLDWTGGLDTQYF
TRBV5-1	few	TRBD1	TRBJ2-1	TGCGCCAGCAGCACCGGACAGGGGGGCTCCTACAATGAGCAGTTCTTC	CASSTGQGGSYNEQFF
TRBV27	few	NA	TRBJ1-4	TGTGCCAGAGAACAGGCGCCCAATGAAAAACTGTTTTTT	CAREQAPNEKLFF